This T cell receptor (beta chain) emerged from a study of shared clonotypes between healthy human individuals. Study-wide findings and caveats: Naive subsets generally had larger estimated richness than memory subsets.

An even split of each subset's genomic DNA across several immunoSEQ plates was performed. Repertoires were generated with immunoSEQ multiplex PCR, while TCRdb's copy carries only in-frame clones and drops some. The sample lists about 1.4 million clones; approximately 97% were seen once. The CDR3 has 18 amino acids. CDR1 and CDR2 (germline): MNHEY, SMNVEV (reference sequence). J gave up 2 bases and V 5 bases, and 11 bases lay outside the gene matches. This clone was counted a single time. No antigen is known for it. A split of CD4+ cells into CD45RA+ naive and CD45RA-negative memory subsets was performed.

This TCR came from a man in his thirties or forties in good health. Sequenced input: naive CD4+ T cells sorted from blood. The subset was: CD45RA+ positively selected. The V and J genes are TRBV27 and TRBJ2-1; 11 positions match TRBD2. The CDR3 sequence: CASSPLPLAGAAYNEQFF. CDR3 nucleotides: TGTGCCAGCAGTCCCCTGCCACTAGCGGGAGCTGCCTACAATGAGCAGTTCTTC.